The following is a T cell receptor beta chain sequence with its context. V was trimmed by 2 bases and J by 7 bases, leaving 11 bases between them. This CDR3 spans 13 amino acids. Germline CDR1 MNHNY, CDR2 SVGAGI (reference sequence). The data stem from a study of patients and donors after allogeneic stem cell transplantation. TCRdb re-called the RT-PCR reads through MiXCR, storing one row per CDR3 protein. In the table there are approximately 430,000 distinct CDR3 sequences, around 16% of which are singletons. V usage is TRBV6-6 and J usage is TRBJ1-1; D gene uncertain. The sequence derives from a human donor who was either an allogeneic HSCT recipient or a stem cell or donor lymphocyte infusion donor (not recorded which). It is not recorded whose cells these are; they may come from a transplant donor. The sample was blood, either unsorted or a sorted T cell fraction (not recorded which). The chain's CDR3 is CASSYVSRDEAFF. CDR3 bases: TGTGCCAGCAGTTACGTGAGCCGGGATGAAGCTTTCTTT.